Presented here are 20 T cell receptor beta chains from one specimen sequenced in a study of shared clonotypes between healthy human individuals. Measured with immunoSEQ multiplex PCR; TCRdb has only the in-frame clones, and not every one. The sample has over a million clones, 96% seen once; the top ten hold roughly 1.2%. Source material: naive CD4+ T cells sorted from blood. Regarding subset: CD45RA+ positively selected. The source is a man aged 30-40 years in good health.

The chain's CDR3 is CASSETRTGAETQYF. CDR3 nucleotide sequence: TGTGCCAGCAGCGAAACCCGGACAGGGGCAGAGACCCAGTACTTC. The chain carries TRBV9 and TRBJ2-5; 9 bases map to TRBD1. V shed 3 bases, J shed 4 bases, and the junction held 7 bases outside the gene matches. The germline V gene has CDR1 SGDLS and CDR2 YYNGEE. This CDR3 region has 15 residues.

V is TRBV11-2 and J is TRBJ2-7; the D is unclear. The CDR3 is 13 amino acids. With 1 base removed from V and 3 bases from J, the gap between germline ends came to 7 bases. Germline V gives CDR1 SGHAT, CDR2 FQNNGV. The CDR3 sequence is CASSLGWRYEQYF. Here the CDR3 DNA reads TGTGCCAGCAGCTTAGGGTGGCGCTACGAGCAGTACTTC.

The chain recombines TRBV11-2 with TRBJ1-2, with D uncertain. V shed 1 base and J shed 6 bases, with 9 bases lying between them. From germline, CDR1 is SGHAT and CDR2 FQNNGV. This CDR3 region has 13 residues. The CDR3 region is CASSLVQSNGYTF. CDR3 DNA sequence: TGTGCCAGCAGCTTAGTGCAGTCCAATGGCTACACCTTC.

This clone was detected once. This rearrangement joins TRBV5-1 to TRBJ1-1, with TRBD1 matching over 7 bases. Per germline, CDR1 SGHRS and CDR2 YFSETQ. CDR3 length: 15 amino acids. Trimming removed 2 bases from V and 0 bases from J; junction bases left unmatched: 4. The CDR3 coding sequence is TGCGCCAGCAGCTTAGGCAGGGGGGTGAACACTGAAGCTTTCTTT. This sequence encodes CASSLGRGVNTEAFF. The variable domain in full, completed from reference TRBV5-1 and TRBJ1-1, reads KAGVTQTPRYLIKTRGQQVTLSCSPISGHRSVSWYQQTPGQGLQFLFEYFSETQRNKGNFPGRFSGRQFSNSRSEMNVSTLELGDSALYLCASSLGRGVNTEAFFGQGTRLTVV.

This clone occurred once. The genes are TRBV5-1 and TRBJ2-1; 7 nucleotides line up with TRBD1. Germline V gene data show CDR1 as SGHRS and CDR2 as YFSETQ. The length of the CDR3 is 14 residues. The ends lost 3 bases at V and 5 bases at J; junction bases unmatched: 5. The CDR3 loop is CASSYGQDNNEQFF. The CDR3 bases are TGCGCCAGCAGCTACGGACAGGATAACAATGAGCAGTTCTTC.

CDR3 amino acids: CASSTGQSYGYTF. CDR3 nucleotides: TGTGCCAGCAGTACGGGACAGTCCTATGGCTACACCTTC. The chain recombines TRBV6-1 with TRBJ1-2; TRBD1 matches at 7 bases. Germline CDR1 is MNHNS and CDR2 is SASEGT. This CDR3 spans 13 amino acids. The ends lost 5 bases at V and 4 bases at J; junction bases unmatched: 4.

The chain combines TRBV30 with TRBJ1-5, with D unresolved. Germline V lookup: CDR1 GTSNPN, CDR2 SVGIG (reference sequence). The V gene lost 0 bases and the J gene lost 0 bases, with 9 bases spanning the gap. The CDR3 sequence is 15 residues long. The CDR3 DNA sequence: TGTGCCTGGAGTGTAAGGCAGTTTAGCAATCAGCCCCAGCATTTT. This translates into CAWSVRQFSNQPQHF.

The genes are TRBV5-1 and TRBJ2-7; 9 bases are shared with TRBD2. Germline trimming cut 4 bases from V and 5 bases from J; bases unmatched to any gene: 7. Germline V gene sequence: CDR1 SGHRS, CDR2 YFSETQ. The CDR3 contains 14 residues. CDR3 residues: CASSPGLALDEQYF. The CDR3 region has the DNA TGCGCCAGCAGCCCGGGACTAGCTCTGGACGAGCAGTACTTC.

This clone was observed once. V usage is TRBV6-5 and J usage is TRBJ1-2, with 10 positions matching TRBD1. Germline V gene lookup returns CDR1 MNHEY and CDR2 SVGAGI. Losses at the gene ends were 2 bases for V and 8 bases for J; bases not matched to a gene: 5. The CDR3 runs 14 residues. This chain's CDR3 is CASSYRGTGVGYTF. The CDR3 DNA reads TGTGCCAGCAGTTACCGAGGGACAGGGGTCGGCTACACCTTC.

The chain couples TRBV2 to TRBJ2-7, with D tentatively TRBD1 or TRBD2 (5 bases each). Looked up from germline, CDR1 is SNHLY and CDR2 is FYNNEI. Trimming pared 4 bases from V and 2 bases from J, leaving 15 bases between. The CDR3 contains 15 residues. In nucleotides, the CDR3 is TGTGCCAGCAGTGCCACAGGCGGGCTTACCTACGAGCAGTACTTC. Protein: CASSATGGLTYEQYF.

The V gene is TRBV7-9, the J gene TRBJ2-2; tentatively, D is TRBD2 (5 bases). V gave up 5 bases and J gave up 5 bases, with 21 bases separating them. This CDR3 is 17 amino acids long. The germline V gene encodes CDR1 SEHNR and CDR2 FQNEAQ (reference sequence). In DNA, the CDR3 is TGTGCCAGCAGCATCGCGTCCCGGGGTTCACGGACCGGGGAGCTGTTTTTT. This codes for CASSIASRGSRTGELFF.

Of note for this clone: The sample holds other DNA sequences that translate to the same CDR3. The gene calls are TRBV28 and TRBJ2-2, with a possible D match to TRBD1 (5 bases). The CDR3 covers 12 residues. Germline V gene data show CDR1 as MDHEN and CDR2 as SYDVKM. V dropped 6 bases and J dropped 4 bases, with 6 bases sitting between them. CDR3 in amino acids: CASRRGTGELFF. The CDR3 DNA reads as TGTGCCAGCAGAAGGGGCACCGGGGAGCTGTTTTTT.

As to this clone: The identical CDR3 is also encoded by other nucleotide sequences in the sample. The rearrangement uses TRBV7-3 and TRBJ1-1; D call uncertain. The CDR3 is made up of 13 amino acids. With 2 bases removed from V and 0 bases from J, the gap between germline ends came to 4 bases. CDR1 and CDR2 from the germline V gene are SGHTA and FQGTGA. The CDR3 region is CASSLGMNTEAFF. In DNA, the CDR3 is TGTGCCAGCAGCTTAGGTATGAACACTGAAGCTTTCTTT.

This clone was observed a single time. This chain connects TRBV5-6 to TRBJ1-5; 8 bases map to TRBD1. V shed 5 bases, J shed 5 bases, and the junction held 12 bases outside the gene matches. The CDR3 extends over 16 amino acids. The germline V gene encodes CDR1 SGHDT and CDR2 YYEEEE. CDR3 residues: CASRRYRGNVDQPQHF. CDR3 nucleotides: TGTGCCAGCAGACGCTACAGGGGGAACGTCGATCAGCCCCAGCATTTT.

The chain employs TRBV27 and TRBJ1-2, with a possible D match to TRBD1 (6 bases). CDR1 is MNHEY and CDR2 is SMNVEV in the germline V gene (reference sequence). The V end was cut by 6 bases, the J end by 1 base, with 15 bases between. The CDR3 totals 15 residues. CDR3 sequence (DNA): TGTGCCAGCAGGGCGGCAGGGGCGCTTAACTATGGCTACACCTTC. It is translated as CASRAAGALNYGYTF.

The rearrangement links TRBV21-1 to TRBJ1-2. TRBV21-1 is tagged as a pseudogene. This CDR3 comprises 15 residues. The CDR3 coding sequence is TGTGCCAGCAGCGGTGGGGAAGGTCCCCTCTATGGCTACACCTTC. It specifies CASSGGEGPLYGYTF.

The rearrangement joins TRBV28 to TRBJ2-7; 8 bases fit TRBD2. CDR3 size: 13 residues. Germline V gene sequence: CDR1 MDHEN, CDR2 SYDVKM. The ends lost 1 base at V and 7 bases at J; junction bases unmatched: 3. CDR3 nucleotides: TGTGCCAGCAGTTTATTTGGACTAGCAGAGCAGTACTTC. Encoded protein: CASSLFGLAEQYF. Full variable domain (outside the CDR3, taken from reference TRBV28 and TRBJ2-7): DVKVTQSSRYLVKRTGEKVFLECVQDMDHENMFWYRQDPGLGLRLIYFSYDVKMKEKGDIPEGYSVSREKKERFSLILESASTNQTSMYLCASSLFGLAEQYFGPGTRLTVT.

The V and J genes are TRBV9 and TRBJ2-2; 12 bases are a match to TRBD2. CDR3 size: 15 residues. Germline CDR1 SGDLS, CDR2 YYNGEE. The V and J ends lost 1 base and 8 bases, in that order; junction bases with no gene match: 3. In DNA, the CDR3 is TGTGCCAGCAGCGTACTAGCGGGAGGGCCTGGGGAGCTGTTTTTT. Translation: CASSVLAGGPGELFF.

This CDR3 is CAISEAATGVNEQFF. As DNA, the CDR3 is TGTGCCATCAGTGAGGCGGCGACAGGGGTCAATGAGCAGTTCTTC. V usage is TRBV10-3 and J usage is TRBJ2-1, with 8 nucleotides matching TRBD1. The CDR3 has 15 residues. J gave up 6 bases and V 2 bases, and 6 bases lay outside the gene matches. Germline CDR1 is ENHRY and CDR2 is SYGVKD.

This chain uses TRBV6-6 with TRBJ2-5, with a possible D match to TRBD2 (6 bases). Deletions cut 2 bases from V and 2 bases from J, with 15 bases between. Germline CDR1 and CDR2: MNHNY and SVGAGI (reference sequence). CDR3 size: 16 residues. CDR3 DNA sequence: TGTGCCAGCAGTTACAGTCTGGAGACTAGTCAAGAGACCCAGTACTTC. Translated: CASSYSLETSQETQYF.